Shown below are 11 T cell receptor beta chains from a single sample sequenced in a study of blood T cells in healthy people across ages. The second PCR ran about 7 to 12 cycles with a sample-barcoded 5' primer and J-beta primers. TCRdb used MiXCR to reprocess the 5' RACE reads, holding one entry per CDR3 protein. Of approximately 800,000 distinct CDR3 sequences detected, around a quarter appear once; the ten largest clones hold 3% to 4%. This sample was shared with a second study, whose subject was T cells of mothers and their children.

Input material: blood. Every receptor here comes from a boy younger than 18 in good health.

V usage is TRBV7-8 and J usage is TRBJ1-4, with D unclear. This CDR3 is built from 15 residues. Trimming pared 4 bases from V and 0 bases from J, leaving 9 bases between. Germline assignment: CDR1 SGHVS and CDR2 FQNEAQ. CDR3 loop: CASSSDGTTNEKLFF. In nucleotides, the CDR3 is TGTGCCAGCAGCTCCGACGGGACAACTAATGAAAAACTGTTTTTT.

The rearrangement links TRBV6-5 to TRBJ2-2, with 8 bases that match TRBD1. Per the germline V gene, CDR1 is MNHEY and CDR2 is SVGAGI. The V gene end was trimmed by 5 bases and the J gene end by 7 bases; junction bases not matched to a gene: 9. The CDR3 has 15 residues. CDR3 sequence reads: CASSGYRGKNGELFF. DNA of the CDR3: TGTGCCAGCAGTGGATACAGGGGGAAGAACGGGGAGCTGTTTTTT.

The genes are TRBV10-3 and TRBJ2-7; D unresolved. From germline, CDR1 is ENHRY and CDR2 SYGVKD. Trimming shortened V by 10 bases and J by 6 bases, and 13 bases separated the two germline ends. The CDR3 covers 11 residues. CDR3 sequence reads: CATRLSAEQYF. In DNA, the CDR3 is TGTGCCACCCGCCTGAGCGCCGAGCAGTACTTC.

This clonotype was detected only a few times. The CDR3 DNA is TGTGCCAGCAGTTTATCGGGACTAGCGGATTACGAGCAGTACTTC. This encodes CASSLSGLADYEQYF. The chain joins TRBV27 to TRBJ2-7; TRBD2 aligns across 11 bases. This CDR3 has 15 amino acids. Trimming cost V 0 bases and J 4 bases; bases outside gene matches: 2. Germline assignment: CDR1 MNHEY and CDR2 SMNVEV (reference sequence).

The V and J genes are TRBV7-9 and TRBJ2-3; 10 nucleotides align to TRBD2. The V and J ends lost 6 bases and 2 bases, in that order; junction bases with no gene match: 11. The CDR3 sequence is 17 residues long. Germline CDR1 is SEHNR and CDR2 is FQNEAQ (reference sequence). The CDR3 region is CASRSKASGSITDTQYF. The DNA for the CDR3 is TGTGCCAGCAGAAGCAAGGCTAGCGGGAGTATCACAGATACGCAGTATTTT.

This clonotype was counted only a few times. The gene calls are TRBV25-1 and TRBJ1-1; no clear D. The germline V gene encodes CDR1 MGHDK and CDR2 SYGVNS. V was shortened by 1 base and J by 7 bases, with 22 bases between the two germline ends. The CDR3 extends over 17 amino acids. In DNA form, the CDR3 reads TGTGCCAGCAGTGAATCGAAGTTGACGGCCCCTAGGGATGAAGCTTTCTTT. Translating it yields CASSESKLTAPRDEAFF.

The rearrangement links TRBV5-1 to TRBJ1-1; D is ambiguous. Trimming stripped 7 bases from V and 1 base from J, with 11 bases between. This CDR3 is 13 amino acids long. CDR1 SGHRS and CDR2 YFSETQ come from the germline V gene. The CDR3 loop is CASAEGANTEAFF. The CDR3, as DNA: TGCGCCAGCGCTGAGGGAGCGAACACTGAAGCTTTCTTT.

This clonotype was observed at least ten times. An end of the junction does not agree with germline; a read error may underlie this. The genes are TRBV5-1 and TRBJ1-1; D not resolved. Germline assignment: CDR1 SGHRS and CDR2 YFSETQ. The CDR3 runs 14 residues. The DNA for the CDR3 is TGTGCCAGCAGCTTGTCTGCGGGGAACACTGAAGCTTTCTTT. Amino acid sequence: CASSLSAGNTEAFF. Full variable domain (missing parts from reference TRBV5-1 and TRBJ1-1): KAGVTQTPRYLIKTRGQQVTLSCSPISGHRSVSWYQQTPGQGLQFLFEYFSETQRNKGNFPGRFSGRQFSNSRSEMNVSTLELGDSALYLCASSLSAGNTEAFFGQGTRLTVV.

The V call is TRBV6-1, the J call TRBJ2-7; possible D gene TRBD2, 6 bases. Trimming took 0 bases from V and 3 from J, leaving 12 bases between them. This CDR3 region has 15 residues. From germline, CDR1 is MNHNS and CDR2 SASEGT. CDR3 residues: CASSEALAGLYEQYF. As DNA, the CDR3 is TGTGCCAGCAGTGAAGCGCTGGCGGGACTCTACGAGCAGTACTTC.

The chain has TRBV20-1 and TRBJ2-4; D could derive from TRBD1 or TRBD2 (7 bases each). The CDR3 runs to 14 residues. Trimming pared 6 bases from V and 6 bases from J, leaving 18 bases between. Germline V gives CDR1 DFQATT, CDR2 SNEGSKA (reference sequence). Here the CDR3 reads CSAIRGGDGNIQYF. The CDR3 nucleotides read TGCAGTGCGATCAGGGGGGGAGATGGAAACATTCAGTACTTC.

The rearrangement links TRBV29-1 to TRBJ2-1; possibly TRBD1 for D (5 bases). Germline CDR1 and CDR2: SQVTM and ANQGSEA. This CDR3 is 14 amino acids long. Trimming took off 5 bases at V and 6 bases at J, with 17 bases between the two ends. The CDR3 spells CSVLFRVPSNEQFF. DNA for the CDR3: TGCAGCGTTCTCTTCAGGGTACCGAGCAATGAGCAGTTCTTC.